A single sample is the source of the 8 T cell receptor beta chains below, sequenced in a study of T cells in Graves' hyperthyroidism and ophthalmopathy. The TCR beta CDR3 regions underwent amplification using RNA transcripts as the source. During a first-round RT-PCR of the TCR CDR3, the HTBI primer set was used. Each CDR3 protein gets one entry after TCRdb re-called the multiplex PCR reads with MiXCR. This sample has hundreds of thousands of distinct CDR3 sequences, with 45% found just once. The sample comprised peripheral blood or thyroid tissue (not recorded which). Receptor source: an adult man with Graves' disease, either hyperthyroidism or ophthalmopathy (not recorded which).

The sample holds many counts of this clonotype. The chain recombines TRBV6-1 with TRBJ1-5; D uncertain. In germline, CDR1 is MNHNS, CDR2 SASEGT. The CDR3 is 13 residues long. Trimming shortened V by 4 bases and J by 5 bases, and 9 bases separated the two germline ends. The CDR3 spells CASSVERYQPQHF. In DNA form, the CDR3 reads TGTGCCAGCAGTGTGGAGAGGTATCAGCCCCAGCATTTT.

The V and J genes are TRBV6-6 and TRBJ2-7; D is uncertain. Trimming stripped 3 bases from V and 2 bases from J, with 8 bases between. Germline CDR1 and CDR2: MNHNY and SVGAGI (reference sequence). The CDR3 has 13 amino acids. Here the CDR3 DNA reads TGTGCCAGCAGTTATGGATTTACCTACGAGCAGTACTTC. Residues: CASSYGFTYEQYF.

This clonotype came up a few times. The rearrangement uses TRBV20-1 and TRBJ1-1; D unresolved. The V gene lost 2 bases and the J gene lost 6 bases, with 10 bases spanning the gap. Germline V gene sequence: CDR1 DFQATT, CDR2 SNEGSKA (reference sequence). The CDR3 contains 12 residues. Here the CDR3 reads CSARSSHAEAFF. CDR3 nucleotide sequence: TGCAGTGCTAGATCGTCCCACGCTGAAGCTTTCTTT.

CDR3 coding DNA: TGTGCCAGCAGGACTGACAGGGGAAATGAAAAACTGTTTTTT. It codes for CASRTDRGNEKLFF. V and J are TRBV6-5 and TRBJ1-4; TRBD1 matches 8 bases. CDR1 is MNHEY and CDR2 is SVGAGI in the germline V gene. The junction had 5 bases not matched to a gene; V was cut back by 6 bases and J by 5 bases. This CDR3 contains 14 residues.

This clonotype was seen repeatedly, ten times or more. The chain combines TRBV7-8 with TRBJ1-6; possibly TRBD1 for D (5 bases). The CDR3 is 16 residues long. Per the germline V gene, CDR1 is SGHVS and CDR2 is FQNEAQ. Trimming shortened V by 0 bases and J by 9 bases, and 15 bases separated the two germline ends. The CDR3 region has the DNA TGTGCCAGCAGCTTAGCCTGGGGGAGGGGAGGTTCACCCCTCCACTTT. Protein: CASSLAWGRGGSPLHF.

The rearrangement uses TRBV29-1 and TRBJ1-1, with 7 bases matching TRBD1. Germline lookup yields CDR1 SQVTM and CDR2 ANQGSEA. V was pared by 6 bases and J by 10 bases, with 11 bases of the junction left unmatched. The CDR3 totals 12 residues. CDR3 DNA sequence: TGCAGCGTCACGGGACAGTCCCGCGGAGCTTTCTTT. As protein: CSVTGQSRGAFF. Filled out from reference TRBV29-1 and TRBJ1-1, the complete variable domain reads SAVISQKPSRDICQRGTSLTIQCQVDSQVTMMFWYRQQPGQSLTLIATANQGSEATYESGFVIDKFPISRPNLTFSTLTVSNMSPEDSSIYLCSVTGQSRGAFFGQGTRLTVV.

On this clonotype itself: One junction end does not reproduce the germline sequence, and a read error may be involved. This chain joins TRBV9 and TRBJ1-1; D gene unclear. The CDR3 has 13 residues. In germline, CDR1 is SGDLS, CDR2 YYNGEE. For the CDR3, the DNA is TGTACCAGCAGCGTAGGCTTGTACACTGAAGCTTTCTTT. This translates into CTSSVGLYTEAFF.

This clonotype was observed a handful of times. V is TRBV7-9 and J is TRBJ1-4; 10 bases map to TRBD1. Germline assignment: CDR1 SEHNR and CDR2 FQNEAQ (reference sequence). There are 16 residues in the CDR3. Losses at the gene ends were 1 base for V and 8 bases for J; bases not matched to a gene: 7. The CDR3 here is CASSLGRQGAREKLFF. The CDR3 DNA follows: TGTGCCAGCAGCTTAGGACGACAGGGGGCGAGGGAAAAACTGTTTTTT.